This TCR beta chain was captured in a study of T cell responses to AZD1222 COVID-19 vaccine. As to this clone: Antigen specificity is unknown.

Clones were read by immunoSEQ multiplex PCR, and TCRdb kept only the in-frame ones, dropping some. The sample holds about 100,000 clones, roughly nine tenths seen once. General observations from the study: At study baseline, merely roughly 6 AZD1222 recipients were seropositive.

Trimming removed 1 base from V and 5 bases from J; junction bases left unmatched: 3. Germline CDR1 reads LGHNA; CDR2 reads YNFKEQ. The length of the CDR3 is 15 residues. The TCR was taken from an adult in good health. This specimen consisted of peripheral blood, obtained on day 0 of MenACWY control vaccination. The V and J genes are TRBV4-2 and TRBJ2-1; TRBD1 aligns across 9 bases. CDR3 in amino acids: CASSQAGTGNNEQFF. CDR3 nucleotides: TGTGCCAGCAGCCAAGCCGGGACAGGGAACAATGAGCAGTTCTTC.